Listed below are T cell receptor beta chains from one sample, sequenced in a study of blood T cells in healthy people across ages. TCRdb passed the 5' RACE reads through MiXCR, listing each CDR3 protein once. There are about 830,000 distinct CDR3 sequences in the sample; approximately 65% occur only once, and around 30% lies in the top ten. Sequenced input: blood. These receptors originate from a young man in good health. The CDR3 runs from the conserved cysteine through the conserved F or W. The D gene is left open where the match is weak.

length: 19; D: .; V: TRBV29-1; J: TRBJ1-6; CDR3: CSVEVRGRRHERYNSPLHF
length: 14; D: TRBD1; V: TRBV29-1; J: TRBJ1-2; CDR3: CSVALPGGQGFYTF
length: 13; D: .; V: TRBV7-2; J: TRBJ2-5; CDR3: CASSIEPQETQYF
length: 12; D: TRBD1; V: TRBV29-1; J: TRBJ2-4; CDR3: CSVVDRGYKQYF
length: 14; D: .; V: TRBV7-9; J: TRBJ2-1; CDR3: CASSPRQEYNEQFF
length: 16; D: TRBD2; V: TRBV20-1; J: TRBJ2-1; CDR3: CSARVSWGGSLIEQFF
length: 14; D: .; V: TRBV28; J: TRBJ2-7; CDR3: CASMGAGAHYEQYF
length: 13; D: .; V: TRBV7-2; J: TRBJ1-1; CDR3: CASSSYNRLEAFF
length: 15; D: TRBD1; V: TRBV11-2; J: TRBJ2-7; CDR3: CASSLGDRVVDEQYF
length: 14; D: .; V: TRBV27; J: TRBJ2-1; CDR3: CASSLSRGYNEQFF
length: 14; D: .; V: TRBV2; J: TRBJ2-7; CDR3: CASSGVGVSYEQYF
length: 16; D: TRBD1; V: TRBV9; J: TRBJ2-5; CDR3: CASSDRRWGQQETQYF
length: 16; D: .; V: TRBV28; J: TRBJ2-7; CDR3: CASSQNPGLLSYEQYF
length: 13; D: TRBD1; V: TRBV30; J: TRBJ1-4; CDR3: CAWGTGTNEKLFF
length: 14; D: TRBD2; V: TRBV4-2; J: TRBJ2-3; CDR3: CASSPGGRKDTQYF
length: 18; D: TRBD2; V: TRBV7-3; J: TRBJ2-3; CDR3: CASSLGASGGLGTDTQYF
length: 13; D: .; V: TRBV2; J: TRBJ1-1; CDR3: CASSGDLNTEAFF
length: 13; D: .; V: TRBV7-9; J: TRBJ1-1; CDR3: CASSPKGNTEAFF
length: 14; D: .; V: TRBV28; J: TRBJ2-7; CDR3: CASSLRDKRYEQYF
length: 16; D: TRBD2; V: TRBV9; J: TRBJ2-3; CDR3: CASSLTSGEYTDTQYF
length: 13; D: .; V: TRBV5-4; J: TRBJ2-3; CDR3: CASSLRMTDTQYF
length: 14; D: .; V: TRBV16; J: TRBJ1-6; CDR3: CASSQAPDRLPLHF
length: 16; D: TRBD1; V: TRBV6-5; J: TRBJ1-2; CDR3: CASSYSTKGAGYGYTF
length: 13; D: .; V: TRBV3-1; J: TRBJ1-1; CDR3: CASSQTGLTEAFF
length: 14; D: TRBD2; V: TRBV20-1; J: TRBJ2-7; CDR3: CSARREGLEGEQYF
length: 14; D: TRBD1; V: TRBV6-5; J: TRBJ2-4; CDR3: CASSRQGQGGTQYF
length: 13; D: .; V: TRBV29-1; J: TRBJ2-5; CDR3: CSVTRDRQETQYF
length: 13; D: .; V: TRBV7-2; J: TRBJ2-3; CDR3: CASSFTWADTQYF
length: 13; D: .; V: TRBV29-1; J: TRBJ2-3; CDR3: CSVEERPTDTQYF
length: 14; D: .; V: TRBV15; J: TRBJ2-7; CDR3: CATSRGASSYEQYF
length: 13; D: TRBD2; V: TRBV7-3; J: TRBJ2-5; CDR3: CASSGGGQETQYF
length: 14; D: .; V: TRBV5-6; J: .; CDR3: CASSTGDSQETQYF
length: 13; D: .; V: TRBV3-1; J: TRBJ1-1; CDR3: CASSQAQGTEAFF
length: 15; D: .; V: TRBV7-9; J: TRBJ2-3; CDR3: CASSAPRQRPDTQYF
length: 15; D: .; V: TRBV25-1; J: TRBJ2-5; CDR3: CASSEAPTTQETQYF
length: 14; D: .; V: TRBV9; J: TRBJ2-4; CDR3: CASSVMKGGNIQYF
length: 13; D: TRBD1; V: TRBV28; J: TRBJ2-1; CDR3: CASYRTGYNEQFF
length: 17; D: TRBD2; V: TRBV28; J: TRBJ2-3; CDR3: CASSPIGEAGGTDTQYF
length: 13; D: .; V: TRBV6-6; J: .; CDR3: CASSATGSHEQYF
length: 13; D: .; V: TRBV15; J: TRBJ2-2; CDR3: CATSRDGAGELFF
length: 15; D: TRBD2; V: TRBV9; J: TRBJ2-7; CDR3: CASSVGLAGGYEQYF
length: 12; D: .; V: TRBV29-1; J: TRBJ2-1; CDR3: CSVEERYNEQFF
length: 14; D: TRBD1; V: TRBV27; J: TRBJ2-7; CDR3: CASSLALRGYEQYF
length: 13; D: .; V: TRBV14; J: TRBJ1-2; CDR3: CASSLGPSKGYTF
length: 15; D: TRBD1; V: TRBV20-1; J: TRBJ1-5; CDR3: CSARPGTGRSQPQHF
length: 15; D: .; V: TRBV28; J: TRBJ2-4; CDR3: CASSSLEGALDIQYF
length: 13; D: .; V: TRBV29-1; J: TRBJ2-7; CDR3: CSVEPTGAYEQYF
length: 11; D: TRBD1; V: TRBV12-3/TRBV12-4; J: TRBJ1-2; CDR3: CASSSDRVYTF